A selection of T cell receptor beta chains follows, all from one sample in a study of CD8 T cells in Susac syndrome. In TCRdb, the immunoSEQ multiplex PCR reads were re-called with MiXCR into one record per CDR3 protein. Here the sample spans hundreds of thousands of distinct CDR3 sequences, around 93% being singletons. Sequencing used CD4+ T cells from PBMCs. The receptors shown here come from a human donor with multiple sclerosis. Both conserved end residues are part of each CDR3. Fields, in order: CDR3 protein, CDR3 DNA, V gene, D gene, clone size, J gene. D genes are given only for firm matches. Size tells how often a clone was seen (once, few, many) or the class of an expanded clone, and some rows leave it out.

CATASGGQPQHF,TGTGCCACCGCCTCCGGGGGCCAGCCCCAGCATTTT,TRBV12-3/TRBV12-4,NA,once,TRBJ1-5
CASSISKQTYNEQFF,TGTGCCAGTAGTATCTCAAAACAAACCTACAATGAGCAGTTCTTC,TRBV19,NA,NA,TRBJ2-1
CASTLDGNQPQHF,TGTGCCAGTACACTGGACGGGAATCAGCCCCAGCATTTT,TRBV19,NA,NA,TRBJ1-5
CASRQLLYGYTF,TGTGCCAGTAGACAGCTCCTCTATGGCTACACCTTC,TRBV19,NA,NA,TRBJ1-2
CVTKGNNEQFF,TGCGTCACCAAGGGCAACAATGAGCAGTTCTTC,TRBV5-1,NA,NA,TRBJ2-1
CATSDTGTEGVWGYTF,TGTGCCACCAGTGACACCGGGACGGAAGGCGTTTGGGGCTACACCTTC,TRBV24-1,NA,NA,TRBJ1-2
CSATQSGGAYNEQFF,TGCAGTGCTACTCAAAGCGGGGGGGCCTACAATGAGCAGTTCTTC,TRBV20-1,TRBD2,NA,TRBJ2-1
CASSLAGVTGELFF,TGTGCCAGCAGCTTAGCGGGAGTCACCGGGGAGCTGTTTTTT,TRBV7-9,NA,NA,TRBJ2-2
CASDETNRGDTQYF,TGTGCCAGCGACGAAACCAATAGGGGAGATACGCAGTATTTT,TRBV12-3/TRBV12-4,NA,NA,TRBJ2-3
CASSLMGRTDSPLHF,TGTGCCAGCAGCTTAATGGGCCGGACGGATTCACCCCTCCACTTT,TRBV7-3,NA,once,TRBJ1-6
CASRSGNTIYF,TGTGCCAGCCGCTCTGGAAACACCATATATTTT,TRBV3-1,NA,NA,TRBJ1-3
CAWSAPGSDEQFF,TGTGCCTGGAGCGCTCCAGGTTCCGATGAGCAGTTCTTC,TRBV30,NA,NA,TRBJ2-1
CASSDGSGELFF,TGCGCCAGCAGCGATGGATCCGGGGAGCTGTTTTTT,TRBV5-1,NA,NA,TRBJ2-2
CASSLDPQETQYF,TGCGCCAGCAGCTTGGACCCCCAAGAGACCCAGTACTTC,TRBV5-1,NA,few,TRBJ2-5
CASSGTSGGRDTQYF,TGTGCCAGCAGTGGGACTAGCGGGGGTAGGGATACGCAGTATTTT,TRBV12-3/TRBV12-4,TRBD2,NA,TRBJ2-3
CASSPPAGRSSYEQYF,TGTGCCAGCTCACCCCCGGCAGGGAGAAGCTCCTACGAGCAGTACTTC,TRBV18,NA,NA,TRBJ2-7
CASSFSGQGYSPLHF,TGTGCCAGCAGTTTCTCGGGACAGGGATATTCACCCCTCCACTTT,TRBV7-9,TRBD1,NA,TRBJ1-6
CATSDLTGDSGGYTF,TGTGCCACCAGTGATTTGACGGGGGATTCGGGTGGCTACACCTTC,TRBV24-1,NA,NA,TRBJ1-2
CAWTVGGPNNYGYTF,TGTGCCTGGACCGTAGGGGGCCCCAATAACTATGGCTACACCTTC,TRBV30,TRBD1,NA,TRBJ1-2
CASSDPTSGRQETQYF,TGTGCCAGCAGTGACCCCACTAGCGGGAGGCAAGAGACCCAGTACTTC,TRBV25-1,TRBD2,NA,TRBJ2-5
CASSLGTQQETQYF,TGCGCCAGCAGCTTGGGTACGCAGCAAGAGACCCAGTACTTC,TRBV5-1,NA,NA,TRBJ2-5
CASSFRGTLSSDTDTQYF,TGCGCCAGCAGCTTCAGGGGTACCCTTTCTAGTGACACAGATACGCAGTATTTT,TRBV5-1,NA,NA,TRBJ2-3
CASSLDRGYGYTF,TGTGCCAGCAGTTTAGACAGGGGCTATGGCTACACCTTC,TRBV7-9,TRBD1,few,TRBJ1-2
CASSVDRHLNYGYTF,TGTGCCAGCAGCGTGGACAGACACCTTAACTATGGCTACACCTTC,TRBV9,NA,NA,TRBJ1-2
CASSLEKFSNTQYF,TGTGCCAGCAGCTTAGAGAAGTTCTCCAATACGCAGTATTTT,TRBV11-3,NA,NA,TRBJ2-3
CAWSVLGTGANVLTF,TGTGCCTGGAGTGTACTAGGAACTGGGGCCAACGTCCTGACTTTC,TRBV30,NA,NA,TRBJ2-6
CASSQDIGASGNQPQHF,TGTGCCAGCAGCCAAGATATCGGGGCATCGGGGAATCAGCCCCAGCATTTT,TRBV3-1,NA,NA,TRBJ1-5
CATSDGTGGINQPQHF,TGTGCCACCAGTGATGGAACTGGGGGAATCAATCAGCCCCAGCATTTT,TRBV24-1,NA,NA,TRBJ1-5
CASSLYESEQFF,TGTGCCAGCAGCTTATACGAAAGTGAGCAGTTCTTC,TRBV7-9,NA,NA,TRBJ2-1
CASSSVGPENTGELFF,TGTGCCAGCAGCTCAGTCGGGCCGGAAAACACCGGGGAGCTGTTTTTT,TRBV12-3/TRBV12-4,NA,NA,TRBJ2-2
CASSQELGDQPQHF,TGTGCCAGCAGCCAAGAGTTAGGGGATCAGCCCCAGCATTTT,TRBV3-1,NA,NA,TRBJ1-5
CSAREWETQYF,TGCAGCGCCCGGGAGTGGGAGACCCAGTACTTC,TRBV29-1,NA,once,TRBJ2-5
CASSPWDLGTDTQYF,TGTGCCAGCAGCCCTTGGGACCTTGGCACAGATACGCAGTATTTT,TRBV5-6,NA,NA,TRBJ2-3
CASSPQGLAGEETQYF,TGTGCCAGCAGCCCACAGGGACTAGCGGGGGAAGAGACCCAGTACTTC,TRBV9,TRBD2,NA,TRBJ2-5
CASSSYGAGVNTGELFF,TGTGCCAGCAGTTCTTATGGTGCCGGGGTTAACACCGGGGAGCTGTTTTTT,TRBV12-3/TRBV12-4,NA,NA,TRBJ2-2
CASSFRGAGGELFF,TGTGCCAGCAGCTTTAGGGGCGCTGGAGGGGAGCTGTTTTTT,TRBV11-2,NA,NA,TRBJ2-2
CASSPRGTGWNNQPQHF,TGTGCCAGCAGTCCTCGAGGGACAGGGTGGAACAATCAGCCCCAGCATTTT,TRBV6-2/TRBV6-3,TRBD1,NA,TRBJ1-5
CASSWGSWGDTQYF,TGTGCCAGCAGCTGGGGGTCCTGGGGAGATACGCAGTATTTT,TRBV7-9,NA,NA,TRBJ2-3
CSVARSYEQYF,TGCAGCGTTGCTCGGTCCTACGAGCAGTACTTC,TRBV29-1,NA,NA,TRBJ2-7
CASSLGGDEQFF,TGTGCCAGCAGTTTGGGAGGGGATGAGCAGTTCTTC,TRBV12-3/TRBV12-4,TRBD2,few,TRBJ2-1
CASSFGRGDTGELFF,TGTGCCAGCAGCTTCGGCAGGGGTGACACCGGGGAGCTGTTTTTT,TRBV5-4,NA,NA,TRBJ2-2
CASSHLPKDSYSNQPQHF,TGTGCCAGCAGTCACCTCCCCAAAGACAGTTATAGCAATCAGCCCCAGCATTTT,TRBV27,NA,NA,TRBJ1-5
CSGWTATYGYTF,TGCAGCGGCTGGACAGCGACCTATGGCTACACCTTC,TRBV29-1,NA,NA,TRBJ1-2
CASTPEGQHFSGANVLTF,TGTGCCAGCACCCCGGAGGGGCAACACTTCTCTGGGGCCAACGTCCTGACTTTC,TRBV7-9,NA,NA,TRBJ2-6
CASSPGGTSYEQYF,TGCGCCAGCAGCCCAGGGGGGACCTCCTACGAGCAGTACTTC,TRBV4-1,NA,once,TRBJ2-7
CASSLQEYEQYF,TGTGCCAGCAGCCTACAGGAGTACGAGCAGTACTTC,TRBV3-1,NA,NA,TRBJ2-7
CAWSVTLGNTEAFF,TGTGCCTGGAGTGTAACCCTGGGGAACACTGAAGCTTTCTTT,TRBV30,NA,NA,TRBJ1-1